Listed here are 12 T cell receptor beta chains from one sample, sequenced in a study of T cells in Graves' hyperthyroidism and ophthalmopathy. RNA transcripts gave rise to amplified TCR beta CDR3 regions. Initially, a first-round RT-PCR of the TCR CDR3 employed the HTBI primer set. TCRdb reanalysed the multiplex PCR reads using MiXCR and keeps one entry per CDR3 protein. The table includes under 450,000 distinct CDR3 sequences, 15% to 18% detected once. The sample was blood. These receptors originate from a woman aged 18-29 years with Graves' hyperthyroidism.

This clonotype occurred many times. The rearrangement joins TRBV24-1 to TRBJ1-4; possibly TRBD1 for D (5 bases). Per the germline V gene, CDR1 is KGHDR and CDR2 is SFDVKD. V gave up 6 bases and J gave up 1 base, with 11 bases separating them. The CDR3 has 15 residues. The CDR3 region is CATSPGRGTNEKLFF. The DNA for the CDR3 is TGTGCCACCAGTCCGGGACGGGGAACTAATGAAAAACTGTTTTTT.

The CDR3 reads CASSLARGQGWTEAFF. The CDR3, as DNA: TGTGCCAGCAGCTTAGCGCGGGGACAGGGGTGGACTGAAGCTTTCTTT. The J gene is TRBJ1-1, the V gene TRBV7-2, with 10 bases lining up with TRBD1. The length of the CDR3 is 16 residues. J gave up 5 bases and V 0 bases, and 6 bases lay outside the gene matches. Germline V lookup: CDR1 SGHTA, CDR2 FQGNSA.

This clonotype was counted at least ten times. This chain joins TRBV12-3 or TRBV12-4 and TRBJ2-6, with 8 bases aligning to TRBD2. CDR3 length: 18 amino acids. V shed 4 bases, J shed 0 bases, and the junction held 8 bases outside the gene matches. CDR3 sequence reads: CASSSGGTRPSGANVLTF. The CDR3 coding sequence is TGTGCCAGCAGTTCGGGAGGGACAAGGCCCTCTGGGGCCAACGTCCTGACTTTC.

V and J are TRBV29-1 and TRBJ1-5, with D maybe TRBD1 (5 bases). This CDR3 region has 13 residues. Germline V gives CDR1 SQVTM, CDR2 ANQGSEA. V lost 6 bases to trimming and J lost 3 bases, with 12 bases between them. The CDR3 sequence: CSVMEGLNQPQHF. The CDR3 DNA follows: TGCAGCGTGATGGAGGGGCTCAATCAGCCCCAGCATTTT.

This clonotype was observed at least ten times. V usage is TRBV12-3 or TRBV12-4 and J usage is TRBJ2-1; D gene uncertain. V shed 4 bases and J shed 0 bases, with 10 bases lying between them. CDR3 size: 15 residues. The CDR3, as DNA: TGTGCCAGCAGTTCTTGGTATAGCTCCTACAATGAGCAGTTCTTC. The encoded protein is CASSSWYSSYNEQFF.

As regards this clonotype: This sequence may be a read error, since a much larger clone differs from it by one base. This rearrangement joins TRBV11-2 to TRBJ2-2, with 10 nucleotides matching TRBD1. With V trimmed by 5 bases and J by 4 bases, 4 bases remained unmatched. CDR3 size: 15 residues. Germline V gene lookup returns CDR1 SGHAT and CDR2 FQNNGV. CDR3 protein: CASSPGTGATGELFF. The CDR3 DNA follows: TGTGCCAGCAGCCCCGGGACAGGGGCCACCGGGGAGCTGTTTTTT.

This clonotype was found many times. The rearrangement uses TRBV12-3 or TRBV12-4 and TRBJ2-5, with 9 positions matching TRBD2. The J segment lost 0 bases and the V segment lost 6 bases, leaving 14 bases of the junction unmatched. The length of the CDR3 is 18 residues. The CDR3 here is CASRPKSSSGMYQETQYF. DNA of the CDR3: TGTGCCAGCAGACCAAAATCCTCTAGCGGGATGTACCAAGAGACCCAGTACTTC.

This clonotype was detected only a few times. The chain uses TRBV12-3 or TRBV12-4 and TRBJ2-5; TRBD2 aligns across 11 bases. Trimming at V came to 5 bases and at J to 4 bases, leaving 15 bases not matched to a gene. This CDR3 contains 18 residues. In nucleotides, the CDR3 is TGTGCCAGCAGTCCTACCCTCGGGACTAGCGGACAAGGAGAGACCCAGTACTTC. Its translation: CASSPTLGTSGQGETQYF.

This clonotype was counted many times. The chain employs TRBV2 and TRBJ1-3, with D perhaps TRBD1 (5 bases). Trimming took 7 bases from V and 0 from J, leaving 10 bases between them. The CDR3 runs to 14 residues. Germline V CDR1 and CDR2: SNHLY, FYNNEI. The CDR3 is CASKTDLSGNTIYF. The CDR3 nucleotides are TGTGCCAGCAAGACAGACCTCTCTGGAAACACCATATATTTT.

This clonotype was detected many times. The gene calls are TRBV7-9 and TRBJ2-3, with TRBD2 matching over 15 bases. The CDR3 contains 18 residues. The germline V gene has CDR1 SEHNR and CDR2 FQNEAQ (reference sequence). The trim removed 5 bases at V and 3 bases at J, leaving 9 bases unmatched. CDR3 region: CASSGGLAGGPGTDTQYF. The DNA for the CDR3 is TGTGCCAGCAGCGGTGGACTAGCGGGAGGGCCGGGGACAGATACGCAGTATTTT.

This clonotype was observed many times. The chain uses TRBV9 and TRBJ2-1; 10 bases match TRBD2. Germline V gene sequence: CDR1 SGDLS, CDR2 YYNGEE. The CDR3 consists of 15 residues. V lost 0 bases and J lost 6; bases outside the gene matches: 3. The CDR3 sequence: CASSVGSSGGNEQFF. The CDR3 DNA reads as TGTGCCAGCAGCGTAGGATCTAGCGGGGGCAATGAGCAGTTCTTC.

This clonotype was counted many times. The rearrangement links TRBV5-1 to TRBJ1-1; D possibly corresponds to TRBD1 (6 bases). This CDR3 region has 15 residues. Trimming cost V 0 bases and J 0 bases, with 9 bases left between them. In germline, CDR1 is SGHRS, CDR2 YFSETQ. CDR3 in DNA: TGCGCCAGCAGCTTGGCCGACAGGCTGAACACTGAAGCTTTCTTT. Translated, it gives CASSLADRLNTEAFF. Variable domain in full (rest from reference TRBV5-1 and TRBJ1-1): KAGVTQTPRYLIKTRGQQVTLSCSPISGHRSVSWYQQTPGQGLQFLFEYFSETQRNKGNFPGRFSGRQFSNSRSEMNVSTLELGDSALYLCASSLADRLNTEAFFGQGTRLTVV.